A single sample is the source of the 26 T cell receptor beta chains below, sequenced in a study of blood T cells in healthy people across ages (dated by TCRdb to about 2015). Library prep was done by 5' RACE. TCRdb records Illumina HiSeq 2500 as the sequencer. The second PCR ran for roughly 6 to 11 cycles and used a J-beta primer mix along with a sample-barcoded 5' primer. In-frame beta chains were kept once TCRdb had trimmed the public reads at Q25 with fastp and called clones with MiXCR. Rows merge per CDR3 protein into single entries with the most common DNA and genes. The sample has 650,000 to 900,000 distinct CDR3 sequences on record, approximately 67% of them singletons. Roughly 26% of the sample belongs to the ten largest clones. Sequenced: blood. Receptor source: a man aged 25-40 years in good health.

The chain joins TRBV4-1 to TRBJ2-7, with TRBD1 as a possible D gene (5 bases). Between the trimmed V and J ends, which lost 1 base and 6 bases, there was a span of 13 bases. From germline, CDR1 is MGHRA and CDR2 YSYEKL. CDR3 length: 14 amino acids. The CDR3 reads CASSQAERRGEQYF. CDR3 coding DNA: TGCGCCAGCAGCCAAGCTGAAAGAAGGGGCGAGCAGTACTTC.

The chain links TRBV20-1 to TRBJ2-3; 7 nucleotides agree with TRBD1. The V segment lost 6 bases and the J segment 0 bases; nucleotides outside the gene matches: 9. Germline V CDR1 and CDR2: DFQATT, SNEGSKA (reference sequence). The CDR3 is made up of 15 amino acids. The CDR3 bases are TGCAGTGCATTAACACCGGGACAGAGCACAGATACGCAGTATTTT. As protein: CSALTPGQSTDTQYF.

As regards this clonotype: The likely explanation is a read error, given a far larger clone one base away. The chain combines TRBV12-3 or TRBV12-4 with TRBJ2-4; D unclear. Trimming left V 2 bases short and J 13 bases short, with 9 bases between. This CDR3 region has 11 residues. The CDR3 region has the DNA TGTGCCAGCAGTTTAAGATACGTGCAGTACTTC. Amino acids: CASSLRYVQYF.

The chain employs TRBV12-3 or TRBV12-4 and TRBJ1-5; possibly TRBD1 for D (6 bases). Trimming shortened V by 4 bases and J by 7 bases, and 14 bases separated the two germline ends. The CDR3 sequence is 14 residues long. In nucleotides, the CDR3 is TGTGCCAGCAGTTCTATACAGGGCGGGCAGCCCCAGCATTTT. This gives the protein CASSSIQGGQPQHF.

V and J are TRBV10-3 and TRBJ2-5, with D perhaps TRBD1 or TRBD2 (5 bases each). V gave up 2 bases and J gave up 4 bases, with 8 bases separating them. The CDR3 totals 13 residues. Germline-derived CDR1 and CDR2 are ENHRY and SYGVKD. CDR3 nucleotides: TGTGCCATCAGTGAGGAGGGGAGAGAGACCCAGTACTTC. This gives the protein CAISEEGRETQYF.

This clonotype was picked up a small number of times. This chain connects TRBV28 to TRBJ2-7; D unresolved. The CDR3 length is 12 residues. Germline values: CDR1 MDHEN, CDR2 SYDVKM. V lost 7 bases to trimming and J lost 6 bases, with 13 bases between them. The chain's CDR3 is CASTQQPREQYF. CDR3 coding DNA: TGTGCCAGCACTCAACAGCCTCGCGAGCAGTACTTC.

V is TRBV7-9 and J is TRBJ2-7, with a weak D call TRBD2 (5 bases). V was shortened by 5 bases and J by 2 bases, with 13 bases between the two germline ends. Germline loops: CDR1 SEHNR, CDR2 FQNEAQ (reference sequence). The CDR3 sequence is 14 residues long. The CDR3 nucleotides read TGTGCCAGCAGCCCCCTCGGGAAAGCCTACGAGCAGTACTTC. This gives the protein CASSPLGKAYEQYF.

This clonotype occurred once. The CDR3 here is CATSRVIEETQYF. The CDR3 bases are TGTGCCACCAGCAGAGTCATCGAAGAGACCCAGTACTTC. The rearrangement uses TRBV15 and TRBJ2-5; D uncertain. CDR1 is LNHNV, CDR2 YYDKDF, per germline (reference sequence). The CDR3 has 13 amino acids. V was trimmed by 1 base and J by 3 bases, leaving 6 bases between them.

The V call is TRBV5-1, the J call TRBJ2-1; no clear D gene. Germline values: CDR1 SGHRS, CDR2 YFSETQ. The CDR3 has 14 amino acids. Trimming took 4 bases from V and 8 from J, leaving 16 bases between them. The DNA for the CDR3 is TGCGCCAGCAGCCAAGGACCAGGCGACCATGAGCAGTTCTTC. It is translated as CASSQGPGDHEQFF.

The chain is built from TRBV10-3 and TRBJ2-5; TRBD1 aligns across 7 bases. The germline V gene encodes CDR1 ENHRY and CDR2 SYGVKD. The CDR3 totals 14 residues. The V and J ends lost 2 bases and 2 bases, in that order; junction bases with no gene match: 2. CDR3 DNA: TGTGCCATCAGTGAGGACAGGGCTCAAGAGACCCAGTACTTC. Its protein is CAISEDRAQETQYF.

The chain has TRBV3-1 and TRBJ2-3, with D perhaps matching TRBD2 (6 bases). The CDR3 totals 14 residues. Looked up from germline, CDR1 is LGHDT and CDR2 is YNNKEL (reference sequence). The V end lost 2 bases, the J end lost 10 bases, and 16 bases lay between the germline ends. Here the CDR3 DNA reads TGTGCCAGCAGCCAATCCGATTCCCGGAGGGCGCAGTATTTT. Translation: CASSQSDSRRAQYF.

The CDR3 nucleotides read TGTGCCTGGAGTGTACGTAAGGGGGCGGCAGATACGCAGTATTTT. Translating gives CAWSVRKGAADTQYF. The V gene is TRBV30, the J gene TRBJ2-3, with TRBD1 identical over 7 bases. The CDR3 consists of 15 residues. In germline, CDR1 is GTSNPN, CDR2 SVGIG (reference sequence). J lost 4 bases, V lost 0 bases, and 7 bases had no gene match.

V usage is TRBV15 and J usage is TRBJ2-1; D remains unclear. Germline V CDR1 and CDR2: LNHNV, YYDKDF (reference sequence). V was pared by 5 bases and J by 0 bases, with 17 bases between. The CDR3 loop spans 17 amino acids. CDR3 in amino acids: CATSGAFGTRSYNEQFF. DNA of the CDR3: TGTGCCACCAGCGGTGCATTTGGCACCCGCTCCTACAATGAGCAGTTCTTC.

The genes are TRBV4-1 and TRBJ2-3; D not resolved. Trimming cost V 1 base and J 5 bases, with 10 bases left between them. Germline CDR1 reads MGHRA; CDR2 reads YSYEKL. The CDR3 consists of 14 residues. For the CDR3, the DNA is TGCGCCAGCAGCCAAGCCTTACCCGGAGATACGCAGTATTTT. Protein product: CASSQALPGDTQYF.

The J gene is TRBJ1-2, the V gene TRBV7-8, with 7 bases aligning to TRBD1. Trimming at V came to 0 bases and at J to 9 bases, leaving 16 bases not matched to a gene. CDR1 and CDR2 (germline): SGHVS, FQNEAQ. The CDR3 covers 17 residues. In DNA form, the CDR3 reads TGTGCCAGCAGCTTAGCGGAAACCCGGACAGGAGGCGATAGCTACACCTTC. Translating gives CASSLAETRTGGDSYTF. Full variable domain (rest looked up from reference TRBV7-8 and TRBJ1-2): GAGVSQSPRYKVAKRGQDVALRCDPISGHVSLFWYQQALGQGPEFLTYFQNEAQLDKSGLPSDRFFAERPEGSVSTLKIQRTQQEDSAVYLCASSLAETRTGGDSYTFGSGTRLTVV.

This clonotype was recorded once. The rearrangement links TRBV30 to TRBJ1-5; D possibly corresponds to TRBD1 (5 bases). Looked up from germline, CDR1 is GTSNPN and CDR2 is SVGIG (reference sequence). The CDR3 spans 13 residues. The ends were cut back, 7 bases at V and 7 bases at J, with 17 bases in the middle. CDR3 sequence: CASSEQGRQPQHF. In nucleotides, the CDR3 is TGTGCCTCGTCCGAGCAGGGACGGCAGCCCCAGCATTTT.

V gene TRBV9 combines with J gene TRBJ2-7, with TRBD2 matching over 7 bases. The V gene's germline CDR1 is SGDLS and CDR2 YYNGEE. V gave up 0 bases and J gave up 4 bases; unmatched junction bases: 7. This CDR3 has 15 amino acids. The CDR3 DNA reads TGTGCCAGCAGCGTAGAACCAACGGGGGGTTACGAGCAGTACTTC. It yields the protein CASSVEPTGGYEQYF.

The chain combines TRBV2 with TRBJ1-6; D gene unclear. The CDR3 runs to 15 residues. With 8 bases removed from V and 5 bases from J, the gap between germline ends came to 16 bases. Germline CDR1 SNHLY, CDR2 FYNNEI. CDR3 in DNA: TGTGCCAGCCAGATCTCCTCCGGGGATAATTCACCCCTCCACTTT. Translated, it gives CASQISSGDNSPLHF.

This clonotype was seen a handful of times. The chain combines TRBV27 with TRBJ2-7; TRBD1 agrees at 7 bases. V lost 2 bases, J lost 3 bases, and 4 bases stayed unmatched. The germline CDR1 and CDR2 sequences are MNHEY and SMNVEV (reference sequence). This CDR3 is 14 amino acids long. CDR3 bases: TGTGCCAGCAGTTTAGGGGACAGTAACTACGAGCAGTACTTC. As protein: CASSLGDSNYEQYF.

This clonotype has a single count. The chain recombines TRBV12-3 or TRBV12-4 with TRBJ2-7; 7 bases agree with TRBD2. CDR3 length: 14 residues. J was trimmed by 6 bases and V by 6 bases; bases with no gene match: 11. CDR3 in DNA: TGTGCCAGCAGAGAAGCGGGGCTGACCTGCGAGCAGTACTTC. Translated: CASREAGLTCEQYF.

The V gene is TRBV7-2, the J gene TRBJ1-6; D remains ambiguous. V shed 1 base and J shed 4 bases, with 11 bases lying between them. Germline V gene data show CDR1 as SGHTA and CDR2 as FQGNSA. CDR3 length: 16 residues. In DNA, the CDR3 is TGTGCCAGCAGCTTAGAGGGAGGACTGTATAATTCACCCCTCCACTTT. The encoded protein is CASSLEGGLYNSPLHF. Full variable domain (missing parts from reference TRBV7-2 and TRBJ1-6): GAGVSQSPSNKVTEKGKDVELRCDPISGHTALYWYRQSLGQGLEFLIYFQGNSAPDKSGLPSDRFSAERTGGSVSTLTIQRTQQEDSAVYLCASSLEGGLYNSPLHFGNGTRLTVT.

This clonotype was counted between two and nine times. This chain links TRBV10-3 with TRBJ2-7; TRBD1 is a possible D gene (6 bases). This CDR3 region has 13 residues. CDR1 ENHRY and CDR2 SYGVKD come from the germline V gene. V lost 2 bases to trimming and J lost 2 bases, with 7 bases between them. The CDR3 DNA is TGTGCCATCAGTGAGGCAGGGGCCTACGAGCAGTACTTC. Protein product: CAISEAGAYEQYF.

The sample holds one count of this clonotype. The rearrangement links TRBV2 to TRBJ2-5; 7 bases match TRBD1. Gene TRBJ2-4 matches the end of the DNA better, so the J call may be wrong. Looked up from germline, CDR1 is SNHLY and CDR2 is FYNNEI. There are 14 residues in the CDR3. CDR3 loop: CASKSTGSKNIQYF. For the CDR3, the DNA is TGTGCCAGCAAATCGACAGGGTCTAAAAACATTCAGTACTTC.

The chain combines TRBV9 with TRBJ2-1, with D possibly matching TRBD1 (5 bases). V was trimmed by 0 bases and J by 9 bases, leaving 13 bases between them. The CDR3 totals 14 residues. Germline assignment: CDR1 SGDLS and CDR2 YYNGEE. This CDR3 is CASSVEVYQGEQFF. CDR3 nucleotides: TGTGCCAGCAGCGTAGAGGTTTATCAGGGTGAGCAGTTCTTC.

CDR3 sequence: CASTLQMAQETQYF. As DNA, the CDR3 is TGTGCCAGCACCTTACAGATGGCCCAAGAGACCCAGTACTTC. The V gene is TRBV2, the J gene TRBJ2-5; D gene uncertain. Germline V gene lookup returns CDR1 SNHLY and CDR2 FYNNEI. The CDR3 covers 14 residues. The V end lost 7 bases, the J end lost 1 base, and 13 bases lay between the germline ends. Filled out from reference TRBV2 and TRBJ2-5, the complete variable domain reads EPEVTQTPSHQVTQMGQEVILRCVPISNHLYFYWYRQILGQKVEFLVSFYNNEISEKSEIFDDQFSVERPDGSNFTLKIRSTKLEDSAMYFCASTLQMAQETQYFGPGTRLLVL.

This chain connects TRBV9 to TRBJ2-3; D gene uncertain. The CDR3 totals 16 residues. Trimming removed 3 bases at V and 4 bases at J, with 18 bases between. CDR1 and CDR2 from the germline V gene are SGDLS and YYNGEE. Here the CDR3 reads CASSGILGDLSDTQYF. CDR3 in DNA: TGTGCCAGCAGCGGAATACTCGGCGATCTTTCAGATACGCAGTATTTT.